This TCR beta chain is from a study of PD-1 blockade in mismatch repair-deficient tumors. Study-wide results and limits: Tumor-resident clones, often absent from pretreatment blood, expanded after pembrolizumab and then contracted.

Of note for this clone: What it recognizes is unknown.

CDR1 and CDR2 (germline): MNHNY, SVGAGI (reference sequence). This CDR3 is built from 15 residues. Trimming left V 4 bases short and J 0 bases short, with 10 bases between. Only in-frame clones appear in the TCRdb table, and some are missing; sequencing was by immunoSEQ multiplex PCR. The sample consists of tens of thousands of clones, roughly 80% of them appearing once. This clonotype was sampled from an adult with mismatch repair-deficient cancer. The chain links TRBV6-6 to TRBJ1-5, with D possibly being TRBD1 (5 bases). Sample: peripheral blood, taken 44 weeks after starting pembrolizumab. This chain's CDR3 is CASSLDSNSNQPQHF. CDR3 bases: TGTGCCAGCAGTTTAGACAGTAATAGCAATCAGCCCCAGCATTTT.